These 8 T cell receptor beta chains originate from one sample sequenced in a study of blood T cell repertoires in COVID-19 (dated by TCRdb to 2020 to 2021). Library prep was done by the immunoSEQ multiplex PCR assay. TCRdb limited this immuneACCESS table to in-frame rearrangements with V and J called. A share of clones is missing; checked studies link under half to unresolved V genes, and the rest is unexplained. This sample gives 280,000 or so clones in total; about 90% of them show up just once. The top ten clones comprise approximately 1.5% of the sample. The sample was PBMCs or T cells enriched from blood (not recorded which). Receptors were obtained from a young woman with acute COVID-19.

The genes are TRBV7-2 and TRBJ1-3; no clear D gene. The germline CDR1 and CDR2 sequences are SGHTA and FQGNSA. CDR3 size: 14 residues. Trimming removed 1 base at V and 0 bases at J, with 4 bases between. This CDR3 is CASSLDYSGNTIYF. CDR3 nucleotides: TGTGCCAGCAGCTTAGACTACTCTGGAAACACCATATATTTT.

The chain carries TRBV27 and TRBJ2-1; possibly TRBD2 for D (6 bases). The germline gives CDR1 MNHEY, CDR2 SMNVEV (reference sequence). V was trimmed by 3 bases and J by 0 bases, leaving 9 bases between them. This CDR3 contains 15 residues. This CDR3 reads CASSFREPSYNEQFF. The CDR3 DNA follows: TGTGCCAGCAGTTTTCGGGAGCCCTCCTACAATGAGCAGTTCTTC.

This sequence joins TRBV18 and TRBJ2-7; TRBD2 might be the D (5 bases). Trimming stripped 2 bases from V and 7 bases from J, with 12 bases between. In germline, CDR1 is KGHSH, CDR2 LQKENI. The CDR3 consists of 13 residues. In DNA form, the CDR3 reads TGTGCCAGCTCACCATCTCGAGGGAGTGAGCAGTACTTC. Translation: CASSPSRGSEQYF. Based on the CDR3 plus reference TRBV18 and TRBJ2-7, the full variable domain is NAGVMQNPRHLVRRRGQEARLRCSPMKGHSHVYWYRQLPEEGLKFMVYLQKENIIDESGMPKERFSAEFPKEGPSILRIQQVVRGDSAAYFCASSPSRGSEQYFGPGTRLTVT.

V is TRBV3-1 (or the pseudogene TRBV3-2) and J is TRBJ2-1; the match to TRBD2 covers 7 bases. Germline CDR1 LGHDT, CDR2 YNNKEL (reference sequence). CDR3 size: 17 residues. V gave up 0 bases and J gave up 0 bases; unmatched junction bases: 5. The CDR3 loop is CASSQDIREASYNEQFF. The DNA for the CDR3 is TGTGCCAGCAGCCAAGATATACGGGAGGCCTCCTACAATGAGCAGTTCTTC.

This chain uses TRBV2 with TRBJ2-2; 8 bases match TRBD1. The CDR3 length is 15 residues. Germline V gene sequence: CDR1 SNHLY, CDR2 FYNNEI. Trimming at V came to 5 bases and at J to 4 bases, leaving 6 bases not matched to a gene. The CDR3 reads CASSRQGSGTGELFF. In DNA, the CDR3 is TGTGCCAGCAGTAGACAGGGGTCGGGCACCGGGGAGCTGTTTTTT. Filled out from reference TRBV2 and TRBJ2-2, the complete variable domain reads EPEVTQTPSHQVTQMGQEVILRCVPISNHLYFYWYRQILGQKVEFLVSFYNNEISEKSEIFDDQFSVERPDGSNFTLKIRSTKLEDSAMYFCASSRQGSGTGELFFGEGSRLTVL.

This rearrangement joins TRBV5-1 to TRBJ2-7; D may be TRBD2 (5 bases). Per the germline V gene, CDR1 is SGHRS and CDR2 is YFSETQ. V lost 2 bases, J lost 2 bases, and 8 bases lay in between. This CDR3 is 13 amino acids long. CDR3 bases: TGCGCCAGCAGCTTAGACGGGACCTACGAGCAGTACTTC. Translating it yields CASSLDGTYEQYF.

CDR3 residues: CASSGRAGVFDEQFF. DNA for the CDR3: TGCGCCAGCTCGGGACGAGCGGGAGTATTCGATGAGCAGTTCTTC. V gene TRBV10-1 combines with J gene TRBJ2-1, with TRBD2 identical over 8 bases. The CDR3 sequence is 15 residues long. J lost 8 bases, V lost 8 bases, and 14 bases had no gene match. Germline-derived CDR1 and CDR2 are WNHNN and SYGVQD (reference sequence).

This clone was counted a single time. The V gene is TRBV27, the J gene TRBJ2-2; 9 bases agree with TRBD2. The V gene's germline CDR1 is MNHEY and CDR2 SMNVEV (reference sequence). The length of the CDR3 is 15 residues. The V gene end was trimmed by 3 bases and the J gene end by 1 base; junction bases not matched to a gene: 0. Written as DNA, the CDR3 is TGTGCCAGCAGTTTTAGCGGGAGGAACACCGGGGAGCTGTTTTTT. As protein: CASSFSGRNTGELFF.